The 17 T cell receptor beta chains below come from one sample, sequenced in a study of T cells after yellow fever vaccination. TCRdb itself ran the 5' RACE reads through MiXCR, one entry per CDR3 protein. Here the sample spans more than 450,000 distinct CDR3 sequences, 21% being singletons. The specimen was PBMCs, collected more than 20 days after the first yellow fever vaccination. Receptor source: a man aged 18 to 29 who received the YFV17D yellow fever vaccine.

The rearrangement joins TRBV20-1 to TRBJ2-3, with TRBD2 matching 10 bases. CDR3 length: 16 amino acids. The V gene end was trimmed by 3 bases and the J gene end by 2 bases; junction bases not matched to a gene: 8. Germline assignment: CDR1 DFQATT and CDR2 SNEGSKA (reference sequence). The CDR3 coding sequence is TGCAGTGCTAGCCTCTTAGCGGGGGGACTCACAGATACGCAGTATTTT. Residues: CSASLLAGGLTDTQYF.

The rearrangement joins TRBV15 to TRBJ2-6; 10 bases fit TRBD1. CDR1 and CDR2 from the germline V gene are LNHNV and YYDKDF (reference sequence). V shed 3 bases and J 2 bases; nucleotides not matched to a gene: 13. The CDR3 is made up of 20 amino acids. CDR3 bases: TGTGCCACCAGCAGGGCACCGGGACAGGGGAGGAGGACTGGGGCCAACGTCCTGACTTTC. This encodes CATSRAPGQGRRTGANVLTF. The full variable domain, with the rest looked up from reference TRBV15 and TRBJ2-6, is DAMVIQNPRYQVTQFGKPVTLSCSQTLNHNVMYWYQQKSSQAPKLLFHYYDKDFNNEADTPDNFQSRRPNTSFCFLDIRSPGLGDTAMYLCATSRAPGQGRRTGANVLTFGAGSRLTVL.

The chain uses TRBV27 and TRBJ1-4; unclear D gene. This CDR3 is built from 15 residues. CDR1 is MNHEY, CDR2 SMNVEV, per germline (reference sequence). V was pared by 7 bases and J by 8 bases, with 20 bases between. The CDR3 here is CASTTMRGWGEKLFF. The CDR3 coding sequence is TGTGCCAGCACCACTATGCGGGGTTGGGGAGAAAAACTGTTTTTT. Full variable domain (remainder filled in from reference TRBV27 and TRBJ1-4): EAQVTQNPRYLITVTGKKLTVTCSQNMNHEYMSWYRQDPGLGLRQIYYSMNVEVTDKGDVPEGYKVSRKEKRNFPLILESPSPNQTSLYFCASTTMRGWGEKLFFGSGTQLSVL.

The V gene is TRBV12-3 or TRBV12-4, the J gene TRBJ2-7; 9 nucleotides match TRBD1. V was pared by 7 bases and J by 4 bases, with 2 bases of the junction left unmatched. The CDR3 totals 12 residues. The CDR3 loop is CASKGQGYEQYF. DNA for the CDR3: TGTGCCAGCAAAGGACAGGGGTACGAGCAGTACTTC.

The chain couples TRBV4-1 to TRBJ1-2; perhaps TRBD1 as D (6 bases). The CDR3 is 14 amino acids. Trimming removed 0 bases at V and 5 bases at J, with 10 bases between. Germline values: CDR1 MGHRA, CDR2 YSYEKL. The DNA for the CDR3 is TGCGCCAGCAGCCAAGAGCAACAGGGTTATGGCTACACCTTC. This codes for CASSQEQQGYGYTF.

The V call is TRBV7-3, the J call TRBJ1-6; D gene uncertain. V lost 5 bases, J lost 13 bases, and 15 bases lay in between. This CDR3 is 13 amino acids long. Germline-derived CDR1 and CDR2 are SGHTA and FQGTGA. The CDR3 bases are TGTGCCAGCAGCCCCAAGGGATTCCGGCCCCTCCACTTT. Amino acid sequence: CASSPKGFRPLHF.

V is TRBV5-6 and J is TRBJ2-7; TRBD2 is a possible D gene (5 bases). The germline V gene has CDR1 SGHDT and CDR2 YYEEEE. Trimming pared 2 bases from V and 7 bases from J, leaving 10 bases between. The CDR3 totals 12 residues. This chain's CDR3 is CASSFGPGEQYV. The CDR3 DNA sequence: TGTGCCAGCAGCTTCGGACCGGGGGAGCAGTACGTC.

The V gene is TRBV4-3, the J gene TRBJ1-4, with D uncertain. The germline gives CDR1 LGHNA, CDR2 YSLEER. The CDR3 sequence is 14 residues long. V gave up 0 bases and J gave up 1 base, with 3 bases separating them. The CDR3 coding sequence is TGCGCCAGCAGCCAAGATCTAACTAATGAAAAACTGTTTTTT. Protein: CASSQDLTNEKLFF.

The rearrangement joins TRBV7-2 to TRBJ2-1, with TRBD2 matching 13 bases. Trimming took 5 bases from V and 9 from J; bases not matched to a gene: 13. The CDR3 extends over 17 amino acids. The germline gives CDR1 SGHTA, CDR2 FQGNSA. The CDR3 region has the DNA TGTGCCAGCAGCACGCGCTCCGGGACTAGCGGGGTCGGTGAGCAGTTCTTC. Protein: CASSTRSGTSGVGEQFF.

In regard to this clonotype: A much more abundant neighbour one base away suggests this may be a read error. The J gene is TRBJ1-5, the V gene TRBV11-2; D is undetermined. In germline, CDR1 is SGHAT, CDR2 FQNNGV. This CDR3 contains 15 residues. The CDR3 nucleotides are TGTGCCAACAGCTTTAAAGGTCTGAAGGATCAGCCCCAGCATTTT. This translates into CANSFKGLKDQPQHF.

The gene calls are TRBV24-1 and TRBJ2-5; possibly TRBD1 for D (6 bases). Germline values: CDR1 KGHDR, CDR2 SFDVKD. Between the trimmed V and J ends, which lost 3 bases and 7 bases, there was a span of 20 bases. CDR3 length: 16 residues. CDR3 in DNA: TGTGCCACCAGTGATCCCGCCTGGACAGACCAGGGGACCCAGTACTTC. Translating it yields CATSDPAWTDQGTQYF.

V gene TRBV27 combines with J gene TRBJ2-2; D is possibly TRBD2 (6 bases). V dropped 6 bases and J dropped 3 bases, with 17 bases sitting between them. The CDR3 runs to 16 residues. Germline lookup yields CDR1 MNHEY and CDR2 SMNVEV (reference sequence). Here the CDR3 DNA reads TGTGCCAGCAGCCCCCACGCGGGGTTATACACCGGGGAGCTGTTTTTT. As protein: CASSPHAGLYTGELFF.

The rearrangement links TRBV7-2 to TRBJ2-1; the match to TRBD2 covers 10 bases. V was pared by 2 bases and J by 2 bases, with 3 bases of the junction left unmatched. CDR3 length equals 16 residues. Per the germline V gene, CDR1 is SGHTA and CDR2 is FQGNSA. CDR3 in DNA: TGTGCCAGCAGCTTACAAGCGGGGGGGCCCTACAATGAGCAGTTCTTC. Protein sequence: CASSLQAGGPYNEQFF.

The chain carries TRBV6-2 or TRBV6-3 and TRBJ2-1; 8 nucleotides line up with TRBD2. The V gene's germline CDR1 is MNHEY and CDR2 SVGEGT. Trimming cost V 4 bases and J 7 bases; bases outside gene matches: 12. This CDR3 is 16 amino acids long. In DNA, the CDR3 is TGTGCCAGCAGTTCAGCTGGAGCGGGGGTAGAGAATGAGCAGTTCTTC. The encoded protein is CASSSAGAGVENEQFF.

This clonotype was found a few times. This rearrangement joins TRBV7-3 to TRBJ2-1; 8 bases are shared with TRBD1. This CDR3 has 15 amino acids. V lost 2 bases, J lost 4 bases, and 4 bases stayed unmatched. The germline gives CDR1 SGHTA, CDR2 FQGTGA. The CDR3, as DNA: TGTGCCAGCAGCTTACAGGGGACAGGATACAATGAGCAGTTCTTC. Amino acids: CASSLQGTGYNEQFF.

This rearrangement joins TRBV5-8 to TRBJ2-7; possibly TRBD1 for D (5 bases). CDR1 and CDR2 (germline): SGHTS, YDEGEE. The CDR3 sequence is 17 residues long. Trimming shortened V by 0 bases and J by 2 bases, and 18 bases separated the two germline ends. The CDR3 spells CASSLAGIGHGTYEQYF. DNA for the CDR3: TGTGCCAGCAGCTTGGCCGGAATAGGACATGGAACCTACGAGCAGTACTTC.

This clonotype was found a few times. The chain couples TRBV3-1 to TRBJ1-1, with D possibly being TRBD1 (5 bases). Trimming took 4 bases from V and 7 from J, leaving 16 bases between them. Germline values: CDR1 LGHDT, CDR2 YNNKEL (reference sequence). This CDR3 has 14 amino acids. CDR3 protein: CASSRTGTDLEAFF. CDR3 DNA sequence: TGTGCCAGCAGCCGAACCGGGACCGATCTTGAAGCTTTCTTT.